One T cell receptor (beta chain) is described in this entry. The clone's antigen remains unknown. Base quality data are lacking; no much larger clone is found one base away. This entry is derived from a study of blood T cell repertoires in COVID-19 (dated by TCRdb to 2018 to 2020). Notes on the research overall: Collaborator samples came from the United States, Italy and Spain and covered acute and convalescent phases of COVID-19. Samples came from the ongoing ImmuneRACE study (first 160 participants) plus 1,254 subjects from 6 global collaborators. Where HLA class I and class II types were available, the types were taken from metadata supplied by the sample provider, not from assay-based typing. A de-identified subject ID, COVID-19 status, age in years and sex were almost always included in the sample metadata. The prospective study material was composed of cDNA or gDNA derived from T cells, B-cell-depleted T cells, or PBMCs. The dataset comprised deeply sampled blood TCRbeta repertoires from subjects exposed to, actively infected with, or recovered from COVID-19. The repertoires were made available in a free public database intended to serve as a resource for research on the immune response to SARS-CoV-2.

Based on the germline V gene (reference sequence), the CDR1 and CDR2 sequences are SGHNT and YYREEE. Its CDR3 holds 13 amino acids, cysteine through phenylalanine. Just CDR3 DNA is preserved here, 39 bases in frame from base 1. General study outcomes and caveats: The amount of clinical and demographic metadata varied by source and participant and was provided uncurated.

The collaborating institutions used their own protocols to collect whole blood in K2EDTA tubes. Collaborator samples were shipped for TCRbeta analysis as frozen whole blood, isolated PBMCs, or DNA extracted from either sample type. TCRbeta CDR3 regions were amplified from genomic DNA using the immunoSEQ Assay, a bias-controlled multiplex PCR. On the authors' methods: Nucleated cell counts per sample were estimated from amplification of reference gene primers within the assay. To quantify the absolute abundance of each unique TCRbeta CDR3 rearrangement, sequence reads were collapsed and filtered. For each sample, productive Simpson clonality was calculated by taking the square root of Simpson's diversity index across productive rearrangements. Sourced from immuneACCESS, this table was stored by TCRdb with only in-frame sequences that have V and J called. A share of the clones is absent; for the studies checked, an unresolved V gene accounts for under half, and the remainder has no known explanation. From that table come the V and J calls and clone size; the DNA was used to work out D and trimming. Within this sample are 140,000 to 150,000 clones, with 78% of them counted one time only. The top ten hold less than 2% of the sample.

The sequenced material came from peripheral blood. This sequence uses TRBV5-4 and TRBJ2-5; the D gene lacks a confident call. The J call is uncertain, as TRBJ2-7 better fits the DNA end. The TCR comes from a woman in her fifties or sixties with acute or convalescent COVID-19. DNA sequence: TGTGCCAGCAGCCCACCGAGTAGCTACGAGCAGTACTTC. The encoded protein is CASSPPSSYEQYF.